Listed below are T cell receptor beta chains from one sample, sequenced in a study of blood T cell repertoires in COVID-19. Sequencing was performed with immunoSEQ multiplex PCR; in TCRdb, only in-frame clones are kept and a portion is missing. The data show fewer than 40,000 clones, with approximately 78% seen just once and 25% to 35% held by the top ten. The sequenced sample was peripheral blood. The receptors were gathered from a man between 60 and 75 years old with acute or convalescent COVID-19. The CDR3 runs from the conserved cysteine through the conserved F or W. A D gene is named only where the DNA matches it firmly. Expanded clones get a size class; other rows say once, few or many, or leave the size out.

-,TRBJ2-7,-,TRBV5-1,13,TGCGCCAGCAGCTTGGCCAGGGTGGGTGAGCAGTACTTC,CASSLARVGEQYF
-,TRBJ1-3,-,TRBV6-5,12,TGTGCCAGCAGTCGGGACAGAAACACCATATATTTT,CASSRDRNTIYF
-,TRBJ2-6,-,TRBV6-1,16,TGTGCCAGCAGTGAAGTAGGAGACTCTGGGGCCAACGTCCTGACTTTC,CASSEVGDSGANVLTF
-,TRBJ2-5,once,TRBV6-5,14,TGTGCCAGCAATCAGGTTCCAATCCTAGAGACCCAGTACTTC,CASNQVPILETQYF
-,TRBJ2-2,-,TRBV6-5,14,TGTGCCAGCTCTCGCGGACTAAACACCGGGGAGCTGTTTTTT,CASSRGLNTGELFF
-,TRBJ2-4,-,TRBV15,14,TGTGCCACCAGTAACAACCGGGACACCCGACAGGAGTACTTC,CATSNNRDTRQEYF
-,TRBJ2-5,once,TRBV5-1,15,TGCGCCAGCAGCTTGGGAAGGACTCCCCAAGAGACCCAGTACTTC,CASSLGRTPQETQYF
TRBD1,TRBJ2-5,-,TRBV5-8,14,TGTGCCAGCAGCTTCTGGGACAGCCAAGAGACCCAGTACTTC,CASSFWDSQETQYF
TRBD2,TRBJ2-7,-,TRBV7-9,16,TGTGCCAGCAGCAAGAGTGCGGGGACTAGCGGAAGCGAGCAGTACTTC,CASSKSAGTSGSEQYF
-,TRBJ2-5,-,TRBV5-6,14,TGTGCCAGCAGCTTGATTGCGGGACAAGAGACCCAGTACTTC,CASSLIAGQETQYF
TRBD1,TRBJ1-5,few,TRBV4-3,15,TGCGCCAGCAGCCAGAACAGGGGGAGCAATCAGCCCCAGCATTTT,CASSQNRGSNQPQHF
-,TRBJ1-5,-,TRBV3-1/TRBV3-2,16,TGTGCCAGCAGCCAAGGTTGGCCAGGGCAAAATCAGCCCCAGCATTTT,CASSQGWPGQNQPQHF
TRBD1,TRBJ1-1,-,TRBV7-9,13,TGTGCCAGCAGAGAGGACAGGGGTCCTGAAGCTTTCTTT,CASREDRGPEAFF
TRBD2,TRBJ2-7,few,TRBV6-4,17,TGTGCCAGCAGCGGACCGGGAGGGGGGCGTAGGACCTACGAGCAGTACTTC,CASSGPGGGRRTYEQYF
TRBD1,TRBJ2-7,-,TRBV10-3,16,TGTGCCATCAGTGGAGGACAGGGTCCGACTCACTACGAGCAGTACTTC,CAISGGQGPTHYEQYF
-,TRBJ2-7,few,TRBV2,13,TGTGCCAGCACCTTGACTAGTGCCTACGAGCAGTACTTC,CASTLTSAYEQYF
TRBD1,TRBJ1-1,-,TRBV5-1,14,TGCGCCAGCAGCTACCGGACAGGGGACACTGAAGCTTTCTTT,CASSYRTGDTEAFF
TRBD2,TRBJ2-3,few,TRBV4-1,17,TGCGCCAGCAGCCAAGCTCCCCCGGGGGGGAGGACAGATACGCAGTATTTT,CASSQAPPGGRTDTQYF
TRBD1,TRBJ2-3,-,TRBV7-8,14,TGTGCCAGCAGCCGAGGACAGGGCACAGATACGCAGTATTTT,CASSRGQGTDTQYF
TRBD1,TRBJ1-2,-,TRBV30,15,TGTGCCTGGAGTTTAAACAGGGGAACTAACTATGGCTACACCTTC,CAWSLNRGTNYGYTF
TRBD1,TRBJ2-3,-,TRBV5-1,19,TGCGCCAGCAGCTTGGGGTCTAGGACAGGGAAGGTATGGAGAGATACGCAGTATTTT,CASSLGSRTGKVWRDTQYF
-,TRBJ2-5,-,TRBV20-1,11,TGCAGTGCCACACTAGAGGGGACCCAGTACTTC,CSATLEGTQYF
TRBD2,TRBJ2-2,-,TRBV11-2,19,TGTGCCAGCATCCTTAAACCGGGACTAGCGGGAGTGAGCACCGGGGAGCTGTTTTTT,CASILKPGLAGVSTGELFF
TRBD2,TRBJ2-3,-,TRBV9,14,TGTGCCAGCAGCGCGAGCGGGAGTTCAGATACGCAGTATTTT,CASSASGSSDTQYF
-,TRBJ1-1,-,TRBV30,13,TGTGCCTGGAGTGTACTTGCGAACACTGAAGCTTTCTTT,CAWSVLANTEAFF
TRBD2,TRBJ2-5,few,TRBV5-6,15,TGTGCCAGCAGCCGCAGACTAGCGGGAGCGGAGACCCAGTACTTC,CASSRRLAGAETQYF
TRBD1,TRBJ1-2,few,TRBV19,17,TGTGCCAGTAGTGAAGCTCCTCGGACAGGGGCAAACTATGGCTACACCTTC,CASSEAPRTGANYGYTF
-,TRBJ1-4,few,TRBV7-2,14,TGTGCCAGCAGCTTAAACGGAGTTAATGAAAAACTGTTTTTT,CASSLNGVNEKLFF
-,TRBJ2-3,-,TRBV4-2,16,TGTGCCAGCAGCCCCGGAGGAGGGTCTGAGACAGATACGCAGTATTTT,CASSPGGGSETDTQYF
-,TRBJ1-2,-,TRBV6-2/TRBV6-3,16,TGTGCCAGCAGTTACGACAGGCAAGGGGCTAACTATGGCTACACCTTC,CASSYDRQGANYGYTF
TRBD1,TRBJ2-7,-,TRBV5-1,16,TGCGCCAGCAGCTCCCCAGGACAGGGTTACTCCTACGAGCAGTACTTC,CASSSPGQGYSYEQYF
-,TRBJ2-1,-,TRBV4-2,16,TGTGCCAGCAGCCAAGCGGGGCGGGGAACCTACAATGAGCAGTTCTTC,CASSQAGRGTYNEQFF
-,TRBJ1-3,-,TRBV2,12,TGTGCCAGCAGTGTTTATGGAAACACCATATATTTT,CASSVYGNTIYF
TRBD2,TRBJ2-5,-,TRBV5-6,16,TGTGCCAGCAGCTTGGGTTCACTAGCGGGAGGCAAGTCCCAGTACTTC,CASSLGSLAGGKSQYF
TRBD1,TRBJ2-5,few,TRBV18,15,TGTGCCAGCTCTCTTGGGACAGGGGGCCAAGAGACCCAGTACTTC,CASSLGTGGQETQYF
TRBD1,TRBJ1-2,-,TRBV2,13,TGTGCCAGCAGAGACAGGGGGCAGTCGGGCTACACCTTC,CASRDRGQSGYTF
-,TRBJ2-7,-,TRBV7-8,16,TGTGCCAGCAGCACCGACAGGGGATTAGCGGGAGACCCACACAACTTC,CASSTDRGLAGDPHNF
TRBD1,TRBJ2-7,few,TRBV11-3,14,TGTGCCAGCAGCTTGACAGGGGGGGGCTACGAGCAGTACTTC,CASSLTGGGYEQYF
TRBD2,TRBJ2-5,medium-sized,TRBV5-1,15,TGCGCCAGCAGCGGGACTAGCGGGAGTGGAGAGACCCAGTACTTC,CASSGTSGSGETQYF
TRBD2,TRBJ2-1,once,TRBV5-6,14,TGTGCCAGCAGCTCGCAAGCGGGAGGGCTTGAGCAGTTCTTC,CASSSQAGGLEQFF
-,TRBJ1-2,-,TRBV6-6,13,TGTGCCAGCAGTTCCCACAGGGAGGGAGGCTACACCTTC,CASSSHREGGYTF
-,TRBJ1-6,once,TRBV5-1,15,TGCGCCAGCAGCGCCAGGGGTTCGGGTAATTCACCCCTCCACTTT,CASSARGSGNSPLHF
-,TRBJ1-2,-,TRBV10-3,12,TGTGCCAGCGCAGGGGACGGCTATGGCTACACCTTC,CASAGDGYGYTF
-,TRBJ1-5,-,TRBV15,16,TGTGCCACCCGGTTCGGGGGACGATTATATAATCAGCCCCAGCATTTT,CATRFGGRLYNQPQHF
-,TRBJ2-2,-,TRBV7-9,15,TGTGCCAGCAGCCCCACAGGGAAAGACACCGGGGAGCTGTTTTTT,CASSPTGKDTGELFF
TRBD2,TRBJ2-7,-,TRBV6-1,16,TGTGCCAGCAGTGCTGCCTGGGAGGGAGGGGCCTACGAGCAGTACTTC,CASSAAWEGGAYEQYF
-,TRBJ2-5,few,TRBV5-4,13,TGTGCCAGCAGCTTGATCGGGAGAGAGACCCAGTACTTC,CASSLIGRETQYF
-,TRBJ1-5,-,TRBV3-1/TRBV3-2,13,TGTGCCAGCAGAGCAGGGCCCAATCAGCCCCAGCATTTT,CASRAGPNQPQHF
TRBD1,TRBJ2-1,-,TRBV7-9,15,TGTGCCAGCAGCCCACCGGGACAGATACTCAATGAGCAGTTCTTC,CASSPPGQILNEQFF